A single sample is the source of the 23 T cell receptor beta chains below, sequenced in a study of CD8 T cells in ankylosing spondylitis. MiXCR, run by TCRdb on the 5' RACE reads, gives a single entry per CDR3 protein. In the table there are roughly 280,000 distinct CDR3 sequences, about 19% of which are singletons. Sample: blood, either unsorted or a sorted T cell fraction (not recorded which). The source of these receptors is a male donor with ankylosing spondylitis or in good health (not recorded which).

The CDR3 DNA reads TGTGCCAGCAGCTCCTCCGGGACAGGGGGCGTGGATACGCAGTATTTT. It encodes CASSSSGTGGVDTQYF. This sequence joins TRBV5-4 and TRBJ2-3; the match to TRBD1 covers 12 bases. The CDR3 is 16 residues long. Germline values: CDR1 SGHNT, CDR2 YYREEE (reference sequence). The trim removed 3 bases at V and 6 bases at J, leaving 8 bases unmatched.

This clonotype appeared a few times. This chain uses TRBV12-3 or TRBV12-4 with TRBJ1-2; D uncertain. The CDR3 spans 13 residues. With 1 base removed from V and 7 bases from J, the gap between germline ends came to 10 bases. CDR3 region: CASSLVVGLGYTF. The CDR3 DNA reads as TGTGCCAGCAGTTTAGTCGTGGGCCTTGGCTACACCTTC.

The chain uses TRBV9 and TRBJ2-1, with D unclear. The CDR3 is made up of 14 amino acids. Germline assignment: CDR1 SGDLS and CDR2 YYNGEE. With 0 bases removed from V and 4 bases from J, the gap between germline ends came to 8 bases. CDR3 bases: TGTGCCAGCAGCGTAGCATCGGTTTACAATGAGCAGTTCTTC. It yields the protein CASSVASVYNEQFF.

The J gene is TRBJ1-4, the V gene TRBV5-1, with 7 bases fitting TRBD1. This CDR3 contains 14 residues. Looked up from germline, CDR1 is SGHRS and CDR2 is YFSETQ. Losses at the gene ends were 0 bases for V and 5 bases for J; bases not matched to a gene: 1. The CDR3 reads CASSLDRGNEKLFF. The DNA of the CDR3 is TGCGCCAGCAGCTTGGACAGGGGAAATGAAAAACTGTTTTTT.

This chain links TRBV18 with TRBJ1-4, with D maybe TRBD1 (5 bases). CDR1 and CDR2 (germline): KGHSH, LQKENI. The V end lost 2 bases, the J end lost 3 bases, and 10 bases lay between the germline ends. The CDR3 loop spans 15 amino acids. The CDR3: CASSPRDGPNEKLFF. CDR3 DNA sequence: TGTGCCAGCTCACCAAGGGACGGTCCTAATGAAAAACTGTTTTTT.

This clonotype has only a few counts. CDR3 protein: CSAFTSGSTDTQYF. CDR3 bases: TGCAGTGCTTTTACTAGCGGGAGCACAGATACGCAGTATTTT. The chain carries TRBV20-1 and TRBJ2-3, with 9 bases lining up with TRBD2. The CDR3 runs 14 residues. Losses at the gene ends were 5 bases for V and 0 bases for J; bases not matched to a gene: 3. Germline V CDR1 and CDR2: DFQATT, SNEGSKA (reference sequence).

J is TRBJ2-1 and V is TRBV10-3; D may be TRBD1 (5 bases). Germline V gene sequence: CDR1 ENHRY, CDR2 SYGVKD. V lost 6 bases, J lost 4 bases, and 13 bases lay in between. There are 14 residues in the CDR3. The CDR3 loop reads CAISLPGSYNEQFF. CDR3 in DNA: TGTGCCATCAGCCTTCCAGGGTCGTACAATGAGCAGTTCTTC.

This clonotype was observed a few times. The V call is TRBV20-1, the J call TRBJ2-1; 8 bases are shared with TRBD2. V shed 1 base, J shed 5 bases, and the junction held 7 bases outside the gene matches. The germline gives CDR1 DFQATT, CDR2 SNEGSKA (reference sequence). This CDR3 region has 15 residues. DNA for the CDR3: TGCAGTGCTAGAGCGGGAGGGTACATTGACAATGAGCAGTTCTTC. Translation: CSARAGGYIDNEQFF.

The chain has TRBV5-8 and TRBJ1-3; D is uncertain. The germline gives CDR1 SGHTS, CDR2 YDEGEE. The CDR3 consists of 14 residues. V lost 4 bases, J lost 0 bases, and 8 bases lay in between. The CDR3 region has the DNA TGTGCCAGCAGCCTCAGCCGCTCTGGAAACACCATATATTTT. This sequence encodes CASSLSRSGNTIYF. Combining the CDR3 with reference TRBV5-8 and TRBJ1-3 gives the whole variable domain EAGVTQSPTHLIKTRGQQATLRCSPISGHTSVYWYQQALGLGLQFLLWYDEGEERNRGNFPPRFSGRQFPNYSSELNVNALELEDSALYLCASSLSRSGNTIYFGEGSWLTVV.

This clonotype came up a few times. This sequence joins TRBV12-3 or TRBV12-4 and TRBJ1-1; TRBD1 might be the D (5 bases). Trimming removed 3 bases at V and 5 bases at J, with 16 bases between. The CDR3 is 15 residues long. CDR3 sequence: CASSLGRAGMTEAFF. CDR3 DNA: TGTGCCAGCAGTTTGGGAAGGGCAGGGATGACTGAAGCTTTCTTT.

This clonotype was recorded a few times. CDR3 amino acids: CASSLPWSGTAGNTIYF. Here the CDR3 DNA reads TGTGCCAGCAGTTTACCCTGGTCGGGGACAGCTGGAAACACCATATATTTT. The rearrangement links TRBV28 to TRBJ1-3, with 7 bases lining up with TRBD1. The CDR3 has 17 amino acids. In germline, CDR1 is MDHEN, CDR2 SYDVKM. The V segment lost 2 bases and the J segment 2 bases; nucleotides outside the gene matches: 9.

The chain uses TRBV29-1 and TRBJ1-2, with D possibly being TRBD1 (5 bases). The CDR3 sequence is 10 residues long. The germline V and J ends were trimmed by 3 bases and 8 bases, with 7 bases remaining between them. The germline gives CDR1 SQVTM, CDR2 ANQGSEA. The CDR3 spells CSVDGDGYTF. The CDR3 coding sequence is TGCAGCGTTGATGGGGACGGCTACACCTTC.

The chain is built from TRBV12-3 or TRBV12-4 and TRBJ1-2; 7 nucleotides line up with TRBD1. The CDR3 spans 15 residues. The V and J ends lost 5 bases and 8 bases, in that order; junction bases with no gene match: 14. In DNA, the CDR3 is TGTGCCAGCAGTCCGATTGGCAGACAGGGTAGGGGCTACACCTTC. Translation: CASSPIGRQGRGYTF.

This clonotype occurred a few times. The V and J genes are TRBV12-3 or TRBV12-4 and TRBJ1-1, with D uncertain. This CDR3 contains 14 residues. The V end was cut by 6 bases, the J end by 1 base, with 12 bases between. The CDR3 region is CASSPRQQNTEAFF. The DNA of the CDR3 is TGTGCCAGCAGCCCACGGCAACAGAACACTGAAGCTTTCTTT.

V is TRBV3-1 and J is TRBJ1-4, with no clear D. The CDR3 has 14 residues. V lost 6 bases, J lost 3 bases, and 11 bases lay in between. The V gene's germline CDR1 is LGHDT and CDR2 YNNKEL (reference sequence). CDR3 region: CASRNAWANEKLFF. Written as DNA, the CDR3 is TGTGCCAGCAGGAATGCCTGGGCTAATGAAAAACTGTTTTTT.

This clonotype was observed a handful of times. The gene calls are TRBV12-3 or TRBV12-4 and TRBJ1-2; D gene ambiguous. The V gene lost 6 bases and the J gene lost 6 bases, with 14 bases spanning the gap. This CDR3 has 13 residues. CDR3 DNA: TGTGCCAGCAGCGAGCCAAGTAGGGATGGCTACACCTTC. Protein product: CASSEPSRDGYTF.

The V call is TRBV28, the J call TRBJ1-5, with TRBD1 identical over 11 bases. Unmatched junction bases numbered 5, after V lost 1 base and J lost 9 bases. CDR3 size: 15 residues. Germline assignment: CDR1 MDHEN and CDR2 SYDVKM. The CDR3 loop reads CASSLSGTGGGPQHF. The CDR3 coding sequence is TGTGCCAGCAGTTTATCCGGGACAGGGGGGGGGCCCCAGCATTTT.

The chain combines TRBV6-6 with TRBJ1-1; weak D call: TRBD1 (5 bases). Per the germline V gene, CDR1 is MNHNY and CDR2 is SVGAGI (reference sequence). Trimming removed 5 bases at V and 5 bases at J, with 12 bases between. The CDR3 loop spans 13 amino acids. DNA for the CDR3: TGTGCCAGCAGTAACCCCGGGGGGACTGAAGCTTTCTTT. Its protein product is CASSNPGGTEAFF.

The gene calls are TRBV3-1 and TRBJ2-1, with D tentatively TRBD1 (8 bases). V was trimmed by 5 bases and J by 9 bases, leaving 17 bases between them. Germline assignment: CDR1 LGHDT and CDR2 YNNKEL (reference sequence). The CDR3 is 14 amino acids. The CDR3 reads CASSINRGGSEQFF. The CDR3 bases are TGTGCCAGCAGCATAAACAGGGGGGGTAGTGAGCAGTTCTTC.

The V and J genes are TRBV6-5 and TRBJ2-1; 7 nucleotides line up with TRBD1. CDR1 and CDR2 (germline): MNHEY, SVGAGI. Unmatched junction bases numbered 12, after V lost 4 bases and J lost 6 bases. CDR3 length equals 16 residues. Here the CDR3 reads CASSSPQGVRGNEQFF. The CDR3 nucleotides are TGTGCCAGCAGTTCACCCCAGGGGGTAAGGGGCAATGAGCAGTTCTTC.

This chain uses TRBV2 with TRBJ1-6, with D possibly matching TRBD1 (5 bases). The CDR3 is made up of 14 amino acids. Deletions cut 3 bases from V and 6 bases from J, with 9 bases between. Germline CDR1 SNHLY, CDR2 FYNNEI. This CDR3 reads CASSDRDLNSPLHF. The CDR3 DNA reads TGTGCCAGCAGTGACAGGGATCTTAATTCACCCCTCCACTTT.

V and J are TRBV5-1 and TRBJ2-3; 10 bases are a match to TRBD2. With V trimmed by 1 base and J by 8 bases, 16 bases remained unmatched. Germline V CDR1 and CDR2: SGHRS, YFSETQ. The CDR3 loop spans 18 amino acids. CDR3 loop: CASSLSQRGGRSKGTQYF. CDR3 sequence (DNA): TGCGCCAGCAGCTTGTCACAGCGGGGGGGCCGGAGCAAGGGTACGCAGTATTTT.

The rearrangement links TRBV4-1 to TRBJ2-2; 7 bases are shared with TRBD2. With V trimmed by 0 bases and J by 5 bases, 12 bases remained unmatched. Germline assignment: CDR1 MGHRA and CDR2 YSYEKL. This CDR3 region has 18 residues. CDR3 amino acids: CASSQDRKAGEETGELFF. Here the CDR3 DNA reads TGCGCCAGCAGCCAAGATCGAAAGGCGGGAGAAGAGACCGGGGAGCTGTTTTTT.